Listed here are 2 T cell receptor beta chains from one sample, sequenced in a study of CD8+ T cells in alopecia areata. Sequencing templates came from extracted RNA that was reverse transcribed into cDNA. Only in-frame clones appear in the TCRdb table, and some are missing; sequencing was by immunoSEQ multiplex PCR. The sample records 200,000 to 250,000 clones, roughly three fifths being singletons. The treatment: oral pan-JAK inhibitor, 5-10 mg twice daily. Sequencing used CD4+ T cells sorted from blood, obtained around week 44, from a patient treated with tofacitinib. These receptors were collected from a human donor with alopecia areata.

The chain employs TRBV10-3 and TRBJ1-1; D is unclear. V was cut by 8 bases and J by 5 bases, with 15 bases left in between. The germline gives CDR1 ENHRY, CDR2 SYGVKD. This CDR3 comprises 13 residues. CDR3 sequence: CAIGLTGGTEAFF. The DNA for the CDR3 is TGTGCCATCGGGTTAACGGGCGGAACTGAAGCTTTCTTT.

The table lists this clone with a count of one. This chain connects TRBV23-1 to TRBJ1-5, with a possible D match to TRBD1 (6 bases). TRBV23-1 qualifies as an ORF whose function is uncertain. Trimming took 2 bases from V and 0 from J, leaving 17 bases between them. The CDR3 extends over 18 amino acids. The CDR3 is CASSQTGTRLDSNQPQHF. The DNA for the CDR3 is TGCGCCAGCAGTCAAACCGGGACAAGGTTGGATAGCAATCAGCCCCAGCATTTT.